This T cell receptor (beta chain) was identified in a study of blood T cell repertoires in COVID-19. Per the authors' pipeline: Estimated nucleated cell counts came from reference gene primer amplification. TCRdb keeps only in-frame clones here, not all; method: immunoSEQ multiplex PCR. V and J calls and clone size are copied from that table; D and trimming were computed from the DNA. The table lists hundreds of thousands of clones, approximately 85% of them singletons, with 5.1% in the top ten. The length of the CDR3 is 15 residues. Germline V gene sequence: CDR1 MDHEN, CDR2 SYDVKM. V lost 3 bases to trimming and J lost 6 bases; unmatched junction nucleotides: 2.

The sequence derives from a middle-aged man with active or convalescent COVID-19. The sequenced material came from peripheral blood. The chain employs TRBV28 and TRBJ2-2, with 12 nucleotides matching TRBD2. The CDR3, as DNA: TGTGCCAGCAGTTTCAGGACTAGCGGGGCCGGGGAGCTGTTTTTT. This translates into CASSFRTSGAGELFF.